The clone carrying this T cell receptor (beta chain) was seen more than once but under ten times. Its antigen is unknown. This specimen comes from a study of shared clonotypes between healthy human individuals. Study overall: Donors consisted of two women and a few men between 18 and 49. Researchers assigned three CD4 naive, three CD4 memory, two CD8 naive and one CD8 memory plate to each donor. Study conclusions and caveats: An anticipated effect of sequencing depth on clonotype sharing among donors was recognized. In a few donors, around 5.5% of naive CD4 clonotypes appeared in common.

V was clipped by 5 bases and J by 7 bases, with 12 bases between them. The germline CDR1 and CDR2 sequences are MNHEY and SMNVEV (reference sequence). The CDR3 is made up of 12 amino acids. TCRdb's table, derived via immunoSEQ multiplex PCR, lists solely in-frame clones and lacks some. The table has approximately 2.1 million clones, 90% to 95% seen once. The source of this sequence is a man younger than 35 in good health. Some clones in this sample may be carry-over from other donors' samples. The sequenced sample consisted of naive CD4+ T cells from PBMCs. Regarding subset: CD45RA+ positively selected. The rearrangement uses TRBV27 and TRBJ2-7, with D maybe TRBD2 (5 bases). The CDR3 DNA reads TGTGCCAGCAGTGCGCAAGAGGGAGAGCAGTACTTC. Translation: CASSAQEGEQYF.